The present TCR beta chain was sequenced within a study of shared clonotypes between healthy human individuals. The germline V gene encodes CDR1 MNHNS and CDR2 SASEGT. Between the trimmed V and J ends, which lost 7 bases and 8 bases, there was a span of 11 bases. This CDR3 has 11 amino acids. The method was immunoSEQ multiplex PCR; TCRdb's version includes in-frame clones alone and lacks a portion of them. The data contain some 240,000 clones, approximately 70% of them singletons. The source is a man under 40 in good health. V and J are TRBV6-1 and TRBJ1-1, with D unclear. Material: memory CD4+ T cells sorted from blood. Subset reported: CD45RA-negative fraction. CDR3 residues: CASMSGREAFF. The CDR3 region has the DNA TGTGCCAGCATGTCTGGACGGGAAGCTTTCTTT.